This TCR beta chain was recovered during a study of cytomegalovirus exposure and HLA in healthy donors. On the study more broadly: The study's early data release held about 85 million unique TCRs from HLA-typed donors. Study outcomes and limitations: Altogether, some 160 TCR beta chains were recorded as cytomegalovirus-associated.

This PCR relied on a set of 60 Vbeta primers and 13 Jbeta primers. Profiling relied on immunoSEQ multiplex PCR, and the TCRdb table lists in-frame clones only, not all of them. Of about 120,000 clones listed, about 8.6% are singletons. This CDR3 contains 15 residues. This clone showed up just a few times. What it binds is unknown. The receptor was derived from a woman between 40 and 50 years old in good health and CMV-seropositive. Source material: PBMCs. The rearrangement links TRBV1 to TRBJ1-5; the table's D call, TRBD1, has no DNA check behind it. TRBV1 constitutes a pseudogene. For the CDR3, the DNA is TGCACCAGCAGCCCCCCCAGGGTTTACAATCAGCCCCAGCATTTT. Its translation is CTSSPPRVYNQPQHF.